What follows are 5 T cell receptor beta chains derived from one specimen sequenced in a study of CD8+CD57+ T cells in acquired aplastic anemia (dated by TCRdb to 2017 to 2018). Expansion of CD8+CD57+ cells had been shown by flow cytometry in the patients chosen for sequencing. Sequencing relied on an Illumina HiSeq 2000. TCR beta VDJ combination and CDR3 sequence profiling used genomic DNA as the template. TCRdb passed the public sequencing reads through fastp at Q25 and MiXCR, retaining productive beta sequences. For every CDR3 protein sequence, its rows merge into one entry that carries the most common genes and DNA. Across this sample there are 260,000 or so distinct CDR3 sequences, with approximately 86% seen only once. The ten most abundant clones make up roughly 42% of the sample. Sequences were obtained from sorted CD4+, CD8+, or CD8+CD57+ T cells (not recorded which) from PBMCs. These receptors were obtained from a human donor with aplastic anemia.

This chain's CDR3 is CASSQEQTSYNEQYV. In DNA form, the CDR3 reads TGCGCCAGCAGCCAAGAACAGACATCCTACAATGAGCAGTACGTC. The J gene is TRBJ2-7, the V gene TRBV7-2; D remains unclear. Germline-derived CDR1 and CDR2 are SGHTA and FQGNSA. CDR3 length: 15 amino acids.

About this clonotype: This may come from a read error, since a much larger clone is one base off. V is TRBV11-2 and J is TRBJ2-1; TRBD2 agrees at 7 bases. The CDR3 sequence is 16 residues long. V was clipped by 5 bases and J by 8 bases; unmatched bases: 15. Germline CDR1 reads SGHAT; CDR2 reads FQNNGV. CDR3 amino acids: CASSPQRNGGSDEQFF. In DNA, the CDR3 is TGTGCCAGCAGCCCCCAAAGAAACGGGGGGAGCGATGAGCAGTTCTTC. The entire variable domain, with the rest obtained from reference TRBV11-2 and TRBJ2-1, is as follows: EAGVAQSPRYKIIEKRQSVAFWCNPISGHATLYWYQQILGQGPKLLIQFQNNGVVDDSQLPKDRFSAERLKGVDSTLKIQPAKLEDSAVYLCASSPQRNGGSDEQFFGPGTRLTVL.

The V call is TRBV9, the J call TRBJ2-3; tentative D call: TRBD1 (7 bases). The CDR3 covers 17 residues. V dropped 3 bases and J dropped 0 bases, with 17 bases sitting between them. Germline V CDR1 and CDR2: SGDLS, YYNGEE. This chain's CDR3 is CASSAGPGGPSTDTQYF. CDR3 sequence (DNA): TGTGCCAGCAGCGCCGGGCCAGGGGGGCCTAGCACAGATACGCAGTATTTT.

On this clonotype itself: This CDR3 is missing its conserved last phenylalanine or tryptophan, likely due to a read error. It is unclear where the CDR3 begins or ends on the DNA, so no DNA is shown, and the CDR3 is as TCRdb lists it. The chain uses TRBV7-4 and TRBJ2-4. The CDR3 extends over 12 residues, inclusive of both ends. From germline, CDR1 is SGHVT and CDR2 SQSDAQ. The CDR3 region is CASGAAGNFGDI.

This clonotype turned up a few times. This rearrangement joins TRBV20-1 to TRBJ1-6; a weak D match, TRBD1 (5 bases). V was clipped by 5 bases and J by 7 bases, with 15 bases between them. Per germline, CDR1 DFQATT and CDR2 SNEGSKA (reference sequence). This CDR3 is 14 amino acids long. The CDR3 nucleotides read TGCAGTGCTCCCGCAGCAGGGCTGAATTCACCCCTCCACTTT. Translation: CSAPAAGLNSPLHF.